This TCR beta chain was sequenced during a study of blood T cell repertoires in COVID-19. Under the authors' procedure: How many nucleated cells were present was estimated from reference gene primer amplification. The protocol was immunoSEQ multiplex PCR, while the TCRdb copy is restricted to in-frame clones and leaves out a portion. The V and J calls and the clone size are those of that table, but D and trimming were determined from the DNA. The table has under 200,000 clones, roughly 83% seen once. V dropped 4 bases and J dropped 2; count of bases not matched to a gene: 2. Germline V gene sequence: CDR1 SGHRS, CDR2 YFSETQ. CDR3 length: 14 residues. Donors were grouped by their self-reported clinical history.

The genes are TRBV5-1 and TRBJ1-5, with 8 bases lining up with TRBD1. This TCR came from a woman aged 55-69 years who had recovered from COVID-19. Sequenced material: PBMCs or T cells enriched from blood (not recorded which). The CDR3 region is CASSMTGGNQPQHF. CDR3 sequence (DNA): TGCGCCAGCAGCATGACAGGGGGCAATCAGCCCCAGCATTTT.